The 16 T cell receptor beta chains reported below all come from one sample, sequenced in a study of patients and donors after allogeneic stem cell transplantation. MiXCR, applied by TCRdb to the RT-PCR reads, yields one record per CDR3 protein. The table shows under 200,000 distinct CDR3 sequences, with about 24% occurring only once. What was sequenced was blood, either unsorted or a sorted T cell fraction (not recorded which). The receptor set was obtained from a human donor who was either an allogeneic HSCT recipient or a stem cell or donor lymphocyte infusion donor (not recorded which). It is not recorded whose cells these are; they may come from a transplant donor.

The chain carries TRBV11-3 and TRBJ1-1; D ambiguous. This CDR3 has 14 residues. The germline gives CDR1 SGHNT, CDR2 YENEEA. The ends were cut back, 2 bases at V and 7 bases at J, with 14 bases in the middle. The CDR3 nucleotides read TGTGCCAGCAGCTTATACTGGGTTGGAAGTGAAGCTTTCTTT. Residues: CASSLYWVGSEAFF.

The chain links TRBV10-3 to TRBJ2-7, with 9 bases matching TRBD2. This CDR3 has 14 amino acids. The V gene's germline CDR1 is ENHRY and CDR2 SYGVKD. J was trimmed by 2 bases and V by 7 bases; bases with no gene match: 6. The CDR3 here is CAITRTSATYEQYF. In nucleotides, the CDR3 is TGTGCCATCACCCGGACTAGCGCGACCTACGAGCAGTACTTC.

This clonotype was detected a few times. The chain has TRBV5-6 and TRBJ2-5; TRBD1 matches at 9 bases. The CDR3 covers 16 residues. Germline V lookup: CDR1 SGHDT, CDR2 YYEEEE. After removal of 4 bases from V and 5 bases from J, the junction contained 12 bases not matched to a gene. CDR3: CASSHRTGEAVETQYF. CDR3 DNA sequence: TGTGCCAGCAGCCACAGGACAGGGGAGGCTGTGGAGACCCAGTACTTC.

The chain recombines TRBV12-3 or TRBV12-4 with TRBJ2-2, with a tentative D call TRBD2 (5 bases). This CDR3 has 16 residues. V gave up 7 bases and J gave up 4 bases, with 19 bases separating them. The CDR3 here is CASTLDRLASTGELFF. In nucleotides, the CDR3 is TGTGCCAGCACCTTGGATCGCCTAGCTAGCACCGGGGAGCTGTTTTTT.

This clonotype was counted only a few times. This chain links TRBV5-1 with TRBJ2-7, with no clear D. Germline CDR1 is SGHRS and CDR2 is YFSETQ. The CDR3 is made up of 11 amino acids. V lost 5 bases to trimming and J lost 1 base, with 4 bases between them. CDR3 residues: CASRRSYEQYF. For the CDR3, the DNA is TGCGCCAGCAGGCGGTCCTACGAGCAGTACTTC.

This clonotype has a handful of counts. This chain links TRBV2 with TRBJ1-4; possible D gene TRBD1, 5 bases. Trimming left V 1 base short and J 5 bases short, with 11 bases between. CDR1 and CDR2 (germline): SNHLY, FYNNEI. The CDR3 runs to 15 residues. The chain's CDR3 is CASSEVGPLNEKLFF. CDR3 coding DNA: TGTGCCAGCAGTGAAGTGGGGCCGTTGAATGAAAAACTGTTTTTT.

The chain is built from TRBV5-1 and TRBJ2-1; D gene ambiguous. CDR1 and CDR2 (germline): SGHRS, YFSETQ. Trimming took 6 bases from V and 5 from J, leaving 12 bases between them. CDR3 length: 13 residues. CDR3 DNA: TGCGCCAGCAACCCTAGACCTAACAATGAGCAGTTCTTC. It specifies CASNPRPNNEQFF.

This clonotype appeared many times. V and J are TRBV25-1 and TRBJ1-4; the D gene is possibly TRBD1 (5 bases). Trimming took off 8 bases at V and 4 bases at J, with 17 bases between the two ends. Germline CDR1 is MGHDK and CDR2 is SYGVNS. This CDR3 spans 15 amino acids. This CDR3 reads CASLPRGSNNEKLFF. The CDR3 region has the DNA TGTGCCAGCCTTCCGAGGGGCAGCAATAATGAAAAACTGTTTTTT.

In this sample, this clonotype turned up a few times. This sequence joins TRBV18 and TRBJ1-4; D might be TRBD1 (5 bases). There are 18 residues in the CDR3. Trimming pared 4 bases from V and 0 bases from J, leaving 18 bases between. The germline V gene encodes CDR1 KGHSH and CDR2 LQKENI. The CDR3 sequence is CASSRYGGPESTNEKLFF. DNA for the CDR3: TGTGCCAGCTCACGCTACGGGGGACCCGAATCAACTAATGAAAAACTGTTTTTT.

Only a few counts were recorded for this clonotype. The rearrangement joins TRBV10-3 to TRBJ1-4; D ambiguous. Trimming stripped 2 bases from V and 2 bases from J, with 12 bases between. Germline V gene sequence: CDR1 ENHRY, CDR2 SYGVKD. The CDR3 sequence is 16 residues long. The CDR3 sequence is CAISEIWMPTNEKLFF. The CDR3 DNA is TGTGCCATCAGTGAGATCTGGATGCCTACTAATGAAAAACTGTTTTTT.

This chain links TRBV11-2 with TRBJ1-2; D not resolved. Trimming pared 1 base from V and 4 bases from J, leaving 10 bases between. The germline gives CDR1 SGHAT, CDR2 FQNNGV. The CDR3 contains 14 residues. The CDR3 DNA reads TGTGCCAGCAGCTTAGCTGGAGTCATCTATGGCTACACCTTC. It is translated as CASSLAGVIYGYTF.

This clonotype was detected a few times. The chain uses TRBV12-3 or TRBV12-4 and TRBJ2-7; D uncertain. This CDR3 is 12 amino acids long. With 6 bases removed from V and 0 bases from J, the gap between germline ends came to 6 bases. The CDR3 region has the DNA TGTGCCAGCAGCGTGGACTCCTACGAGCAGTACTTC. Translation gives CASSVDSYEQYF.

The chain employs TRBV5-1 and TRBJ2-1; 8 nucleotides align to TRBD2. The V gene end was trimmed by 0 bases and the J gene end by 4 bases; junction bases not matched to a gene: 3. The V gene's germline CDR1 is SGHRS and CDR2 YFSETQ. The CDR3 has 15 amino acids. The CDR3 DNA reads TGCGCCAGCAGCTTGGTGGTAGCGGGATACAATGAGCAGTTCTTC. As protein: CASSLVVAGYNEQFF.

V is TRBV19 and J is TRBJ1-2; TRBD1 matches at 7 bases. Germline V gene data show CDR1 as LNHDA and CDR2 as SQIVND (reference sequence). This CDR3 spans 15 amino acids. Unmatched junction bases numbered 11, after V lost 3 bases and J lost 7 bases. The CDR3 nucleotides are TGTGCCAGTAGTATGCCCGGACAGGCTTTTTTTGGCTACACCTTC. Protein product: CASSMPGQAFFGYTF.

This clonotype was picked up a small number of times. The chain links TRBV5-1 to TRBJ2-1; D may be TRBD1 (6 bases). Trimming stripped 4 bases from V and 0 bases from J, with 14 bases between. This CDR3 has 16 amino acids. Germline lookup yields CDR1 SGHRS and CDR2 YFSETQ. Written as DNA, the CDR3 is TGCGCCAGCAGCATCCAGGGGAGTAACTCCTACAATGAGCAGTTCTTC. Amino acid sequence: CASSIQGSNSYNEQFF.

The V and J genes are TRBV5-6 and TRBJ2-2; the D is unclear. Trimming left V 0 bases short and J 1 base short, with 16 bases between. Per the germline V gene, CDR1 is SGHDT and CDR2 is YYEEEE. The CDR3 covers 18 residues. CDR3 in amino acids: CASSLAVGIPLNTGELFF. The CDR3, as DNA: TGTGCCAGCAGCTTGGCCGTAGGGATCCCTCTGAACACCGGGGAGCTGTTTTTT.